Below, 18 T cell receptor beta chains from the same sample are listed, as sequenced in a study of cytomegalovirus exposure and HLA in healthy donors. Primers: 60 Vbeta forward and 13 Jbeta reverse. Method: immunoSEQ multiplex PCR; TCRdb's copy keeps in-frame clones and lacks some. The sample records tens of thousands of clones, nearly 80% being singletons. Input material: PBMCs. These receptors were taken from a woman aged 40 to 50 in good health and CMV-seronegative.

The V gene is TRBV7-2, the J gene TRBJ1-5; weak D call: TRBD1 (5 bases). Germline CDR1 reads SGHTA; CDR2 reads FQGNSA. Trimming pared 5 bases from V and 5 bases from J, leaving 16 bases between. This CDR3 region has 15 residues. The DNA of the CDR3 is TGTGCCAGCAGCGCCAAGAGGGCGGGGGATCAGCCCCAGCATTTT. Encoded protein: CASSAKRAGDQPQHF.

The chain carries TRBV4-2 and TRBJ1-2; 9 bases match TRBD1. This CDR3 has 14 residues. From germline, CDR1 is LGHNA and CDR2 YNFKEQ. The V segment lost 1 base and the J segment 7 bases; nucleotides outside the gene matches: 4. CDR3 residues: CASSQGTGVSGYTF. CDR3 bases: TGTGCCAGCAGCCAAGGGACAGGGGTGTCTGGCTACACCTTC.

This clone was picked up one time. J is TRBJ2-7 and V is TRBV6-1; D is undetermined. CDR3 length: 15 residues. Trimming left V 1 base short and J 2 bases short, with 12 bases between. The V gene's germline CDR1 is MNHNS and CDR2 SASEGT. CDR3 bases: TGTGCCAGCAGTGAAGGTCCCGCAGGAACCTACGAGCAGTACTTC. It codes for CASSEGPAGTYEQYF.

This clone was observed a single time. The chain is built from TRBV9 and TRBJ2-1; TRBD2 matches 14 bases. J gave up 4 bases and V 6 bases, and 6 bases lay outside the gene matches. Germline values: CDR1 SGDLS, CDR2 YYNGEE. CDR3 length: 16 amino acids. CDR3 DNA sequence: TGTGCCAGCACCTCCCGACTAGCGGGGGGGTACAATGAGCAGTTCTTC. As protein: CASTSRLAGGYNEQFF.

The V gene is TRBV19, the J gene TRBJ1-1; D possibly corresponds to TRBD1 (5 bases). V was trimmed by 5 bases and J by 7 bases, leaving 14 bases between them. This CDR3 has 13 amino acids. Germline assignment: CDR1 LNHDA and CDR2 SQIVND (reference sequence). The CDR3 region is CASSFLDRSEAFF. The DNA for the CDR3 is TGTGCCAGTAGTTTCTTAGACAGAAGTGAAGCTTTCTTT. Full variable domain (missing parts from reference TRBV19 and TRBJ1-1): DGGITQSPKYLFRKEGQNVTLSCEQNLNHDAMYWYRQDPGQGLRLIYYSQIVNDFQKGDIAEGYSVSREKKESFPLTVTSAQKNPTAFYLCASSFLDRSEAFFGQGTRLTVV.

This chain links TRBV5-1 with TRBJ2-1; 9 nucleotides agree with TRBD1. The V segment lost 2 bases and the J segment 8 bases; nucleotides outside the gene matches: 8. This CDR3 is built from 15 residues. Germline V gene sequence: CDR1 SGHRS, CDR2 YFSETQ. DNA of the CDR3: TGCGCCAGCAGCTTAGGGGACAGGGTATTCGATGAGCAGTTCTTC. It is translated as CASSLGDRVFDEQFF.

The CDR3 loop is CASSRGLGDEETQYF. The DNA of the CDR3 is TGTGCCAGCAGCCGGGGACTAGGGGATGAAGAGACCCAGTACTTC. This rearrangement joins TRBV6-6 to TRBJ2-5; TRBD2 matches at 8 bases. This CDR3 spans 15 amino acids. V gave up 6 bases and J gave up 3 bases; unmatched junction bases: 9. Germline CDR1 reads MNHNY; CDR2 reads SVGAGI (reference sequence).

This clone occurred once. The chain employs TRBV6-1 and TRBJ1-5, with D uncertain. The CDR3 consists of 15 residues. The germline gives CDR1 MNHNS, CDR2 SASEGT. V gave up 4 bases and J gave up 4 bases, with 14 bases separating them. The CDR3 region is CASSGGPGPNQPQHF. The CDR3 DNA is TGTGCCAGCAGTGGAGGGCCCGGACCTAATCAGCCCCAGCATTTT.

The rearrangement links TRBV10-3 to TRBJ1-1; 7 nucleotides align to TRBD1. The CDR3 loop spans 13 amino acids. The J segment lost 4 bases and the V segment lost 9 bases, leaving 8 bases of the junction unmatched. Germline CDR1 reads ENHRY; CDR2 reads SYGVKD. The CDR3 spells CAMIGQAGTEAFF. The CDR3 DNA reads as TGTGCCATGATAGGACAGGCAGGCACTGAAGCTTTCTTT.

The chain uses TRBV15 and TRBJ1-4; 7 bases fit TRBD1. This CDR3 contains 16 residues. Germline-derived CDR1 and CDR2 are LNHNV and YYDKDF (reference sequence). With V trimmed by 1 base and J by 3 bases, 5 bases remained unmatched. The CDR3 protein is CATSRGGTASNEKLFF. CDR3 bases: TGTGCCACCAGCAGAGGGGGGACAGCGTCTAATGAAAAACTGTTTTTT.

V gene TRBV6-1 combines with J gene TRBJ1-1, with no clear D. V shed 1 base and J shed 8 bases, with 11 bases lying between them. The length of the CDR3 is 13 residues. Germline CDR1 MNHNS, CDR2 SASEGT. CDR3: CASSEGVQREAFF. The CDR3 DNA is TGTGCCAGCAGTGAAGGGGTACAGAGAGAAGCTTTCTTT.

The CDR3 reads CASSNPGTGDEKLFF. The DNA of the CDR3 is TGTGCCAGCAGTAACCCCGGGACAGGGGATGAAAAACTGTTTTTT. The V and J genes are TRBV6-1 and TRBJ1-4; 10 bases align to TRBD1. The V gene's germline CDR1 is MNHNS and CDR2 SASEGT. CDR3 length: 15 residues. V was clipped by 5 bases and J by 6 bases; unmatched bases: 6.

The chain joins TRBV29-1 to TRBJ1-2; tentatively, D is TRBD1 (5 bases). Trimming removed 6 bases at V and 2 bases at J, with 22 bases between. In germline, CDR1 is SQVTM, CDR2 ANQGSEA. The CDR3 contains 16 residues. CDR3: CSVAPGLTYLNYGYTF. The CDR3 coding sequence is TGCAGCGTCGCACCGGGACTGACATATCTAAACTATGGCTACACCTTC.

The genes are TRBV18 and TRBJ2-5; tentative D call: TRBD1 (6 bases). The J call is in doubt because the DNA end fits TRBJ2-7 better. Germline CDR1 reads KGHSH; CDR2 reads LQKENI. The CDR3 runs to 14 residues. The CDR3 spells CASSPPGVGYEQYF. CDR3 DNA sequence: TGTGCCAGCTCACCGCCAGGGGTAGGCTACGAGCAGTACTTC.

The sample holds one count of this clone. CDR3 region: CASKETGGYTGELFF. CDR3 coding DNA: TGCGCCAGCAAGGAAACAGGGGGTTACACCGGGGAGCTGTTTTTT. The V and J genes are TRBV4-3 and TRBJ2-2, with TRBD1 identical over 8 bases. Germline values: CDR1 LGHNA, CDR2 YSLEER. The CDR3 is made up of 15 amino acids. J was trimmed by 3 bases and V by 7 bases; bases with no gene match: 7.

V gene TRBV7-7 combines with J gene TRBJ2-3, with 14 bases fitting TRBD2. This CDR3 region has 16 residues. With 5 bases clipped from V and 1 base from J, the junction kept 2 bases outside the gene matches. Germline V gene data show CDR1 as SSHAT and CDR2 as FNYEAQ (reference sequence). The CDR3 coding sequence is TGTGCCAGCAGCCAGGGACTAGCGGGGGGCACAGATACGCAGTATTTT. It specifies CASSQGLAGGTDTQYF.

This chain links TRBV7-9 with TRBJ2-3; possibly TRBD2 for D (5 bases). The V end lost 2 bases, the J end lost 6 bases, and 6 bases lay between the germline ends. The germline V gene encodes CDR1 SEHNR and CDR2 FQNEAQ (reference sequence). This CDR3 contains 12 residues. In DNA, the CDR3 is TGTGCCAGCAGCTTAACTAGGGATACGCAGTATTTT. This codes for CASSLTRDTQYF.

This clone showed up just once. The J gene is TRBJ2-3, the V gene TRBV5-1; 9 bases align to TRBD1. V shed 4 bases and J 1 base; nucleotides not matched to a gene: 4. The CDR3 is made up of 15 amino acids. Per the germline V gene, CDR1 is SGHRS and CDR2 is YFSETQ. The CDR3 DNA sequence: TGCGCCAGCAGCCCGGGACAGGGCGGCACAGATACGCAGTATTTT. This gives the protein CASSPGQGGTDTQYF. The full variable domain, its missing parts supplied by reference TRBV5-1 and TRBJ2-3, is KAGVTQTPRYLIKTRGQQVTLSCSPISGHRSVSWYQQTPGQGLQFLFEYFSETQRNKGNFPGRFSGRQFSNSRSEMNVSTLELGDSALYLCASSPGQGGTDTQYFGPGTRLTVL.